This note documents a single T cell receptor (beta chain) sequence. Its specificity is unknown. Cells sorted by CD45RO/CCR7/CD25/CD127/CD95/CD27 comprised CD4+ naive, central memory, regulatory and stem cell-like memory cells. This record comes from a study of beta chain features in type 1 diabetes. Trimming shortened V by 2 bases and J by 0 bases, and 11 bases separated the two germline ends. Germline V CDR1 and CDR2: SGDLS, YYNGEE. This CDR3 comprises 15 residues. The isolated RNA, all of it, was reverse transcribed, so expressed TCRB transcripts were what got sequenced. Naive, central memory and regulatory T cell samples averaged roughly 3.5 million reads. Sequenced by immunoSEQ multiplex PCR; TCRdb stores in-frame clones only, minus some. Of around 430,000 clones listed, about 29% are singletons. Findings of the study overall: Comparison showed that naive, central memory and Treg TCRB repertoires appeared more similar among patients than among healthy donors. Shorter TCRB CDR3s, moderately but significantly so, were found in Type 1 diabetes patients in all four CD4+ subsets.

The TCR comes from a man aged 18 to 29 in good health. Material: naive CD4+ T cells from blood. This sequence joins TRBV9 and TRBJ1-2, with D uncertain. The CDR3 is CASSVYRHPNYGYTF. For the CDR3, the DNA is TGTGCCAGCAGCGTGTACAGACATCCTAACTATGGCTACACCTTC.